The 2 T cell receptor beta chains given below trace back to one sample, sequenced in a study of T cells in narcolepsy. Using immunoSEQ multiplex PCR, the repertoire was profiled, and TCRdb retains in-frame clones only, with some absent. The sample contains about 15,000 clones, over 75% of which appear only once. The sequencing sample was made of memory (CD45RA-) CD4+ T cells from blood. These receptors came from a human donor in good health.

This clone was seen more than once but under ten times. V is TRBV5-4 and J is TRBJ1-6, with TRBD1 identical over 8 bases. With 4 bases clipped from V and 10 bases from J, the junction kept 10 bases outside the gene matches. The CDR3 totals 15 residues. The germline gives CDR1 SGHNT, CDR2 YYREEE (reference sequence). The CDR3 nucleotides are TGTGCCAGCAGCCCCCATCAGGGGGCCGAGTCACCCCTCCACTTT. Translation: CASSPHQGAESPLHF.

The V call is TRBV27, the J call TRBJ1-1, with D uncertain. Germline CDR1 MNHEY, CDR2 SMNVEV (reference sequence). This CDR3 is 15 amino acids long. With 6 bases removed from V and 0 bases from J, the gap between germline ends came to 14 bases. CDR3: CASSPSRALNTEAFF. The CDR3 DNA sequence: TGTGCCAGCAGCCCTAGCCGGGCTTTGAACACTGAAGCTTTCTTT.